The present TCR beta chain was sequenced within a study of CD8 T cells in Susac syndrome. High-throughput TCR beta sequencing covered peripheral CD8+ and CD4+ T cells. The multiple sclerosis controls were treatment-naive patients, and their relapsing-remitting disease was stable or active. Both CD4+ and CD8+ T cells were negatively isolated, and TEMRA cells underwent FACS enrichment. It was with random hexamers that roughly 0.45 to 1 ug RNA was reverse transcribed. The method of amplification for TCR beta CDR3 was immunoSEQ multiplex PCR, covering 54 Vbeta and 13 Jbeta. TCRdb itself ran the immunoSEQ multiplex PCR reads through MiXCR, one entry per CDR3 protein. The sample lists about 300,000 distinct CDR3 sequences, 85% seen once, with 0.2% to 0.25% in the top ten. The length of the CDR3 is 13 residues. Germline V gives CDR1 WSHSY, CDR2 SAAADI. The V end lost 2 bases, the J end lost 5 bases, and 9 bases lay between the germline ends.

V and J are TRBV10-2 and TRBJ2-5; D remains unclear. The TCR sequence derives from a human donor with multiple sclerosis. The sample was CD8+ T cells from PBMCs. In DNA form, the CDR3 reads TGCGCCAGCAGTGAGGGCACCTATGAGACCCAGTACTTC. Translated, it gives CASSEGTYETQYF.